Included here is one T cell receptor beta chain sequence, with context. The sample is drawn from a study of blood T cell repertoires in COVID-19. On the study more broadly: The origin of the acute and convalescent COVID-19 samples was the United States, Italy and Spain. From T cells, B-cell-depleted T cells, or PBMCs came the material, which was cDNA or gDNA.

In the original analysis: Estimation of nucleated cell counts was performed using reference gene primer amplification. Here immunoSEQ multiplex PCR was the method, and the copy in TCRdb shows in-frame clones only, minus some. V, J and clone size reflect that table, while D and trimming were determined from the DNA. The data hold around 100,000 clones, with 75% to 95% observed a single time. The CDR3 length is 15 residues. Germline V gene data show CDR1 as MRHNA and CDR2 as SNTAGT. Trimming cost V 3 bases and J 5 bases, with 16 bases left between them. The chain employs TRBV6-4 and TRBJ1-1, with D possibly being TRBD1 (6 bases). The specimen sequenced was peripheral blood. The sequence derives from a man aged 45-65 years with acute or convalescent COVID-19. The CDR3 is CASSEEGGKGTEAFF. Here the CDR3 DNA reads TGTGCCAGCAGTGAAGAGGGGGGGAAGGGGACTGAAGCTTTCTTT.